These 22 T cell receptor beta chains were sequenced from one sample in a study of T cell responses to AZD1222 COVID-19 vaccine. TCRdb keeps only in-frame clones here, not all; method: immunoSEQ multiplex PCR. The top ten hold approximately 3% of the sample, which has under 150,000 clones, just over 90% seen once. The sample in question was peripheral blood, obtained on day 0 of MenACWY control vaccination. These receptors were taken from an adult in good health.

J is TRBJ1-2 and V is TRBV10-2; D is perhaps TRBD1 (6 bases). This CDR3 region has 12 residues. CDR1 WSHSY and CDR2 SAAADI come from the germline V gene. Trimming removed 8 bases at V and 5 bases at J, with 12 bases between. As DNA, the CDR3 is TGCGCCAGCGGGCAGGGGACATATGGCTACACCTTC. This encodes CASGQGTYGYTF.

This clone was observed a single time. The chain couples TRBV24-1 to TRBJ2-1; D is uncertain. Germline V lookup: CDR1 KGHDR, CDR2 SFDVKD. This CDR3 region has 13 residues. Deletions cut 3 bases from V and 5 bases from J, with 7 bases between. CDR3 sequence reads: CATSDPVNNEQFF. In DNA form, the CDR3 reads TGTGCCACCAGTGATCCGGTGAACAATGAGCAGTTCTTC.

The V call is TRBV6-5, the J call TRBJ1-1; perhaps TRBD1 as D (5 bases). Germline V gives CDR1 MNHEY, CDR2 SVGAGI. The V and J ends lost 6 bases and 9 bases respectively, with 20 bases between them. The CDR3 totals 14 residues. The CDR3: CASSDFRDEKKAFF. The CDR3 coding sequence is TGTGCCAGCAGCGACTTCCGGGACGAGAAGAAAGCTTTCTTT.

V gene TRBV7-9 combines with J gene TRBJ1-6, with a tentative D call TRBD1 (6 bases). This CDR3 comprises 14 residues. Between the trimmed V and J ends, which lost 3 bases and 6 bases, there was a span of 9 bases. CDR1 and CDR2 (germline): SEHNR, FQNEAQ (reference sequence). The CDR3 nucleotides read TGTGCCAGCAGCTTCGGACAGCTTAATTCACCCCTCCACTTT. It translates to CASSFGQLNSPLHF.

The chain is built from TRBV5-1 and TRBJ2-5, with D possibly matching TRBD2 (6 bases). V was clipped by 6 bases and J by 5 bases, with 20 bases between them. The germline V gene encodes CDR1 SGHRS and CDR2 YFSETQ. The CDR3 length is 15 residues. This CDR3 is CASTSGLPAGETQYF. The CDR3 region has the DNA TGCGCCAGCACTTCGGGACTGCCGGCCGGGGAGACCCAGTACTTC.

J is TRBJ2-3 and V is TRBV12-5, with 11 nucleotides matching TRBD1. V gave up 4 bases and J gave up 3 bases; unmatched junction bases: 3. In germline, CDR1 is LGHNT, CDR2 FRNRAP. The CDR3 spans 15 residues. CDR3 sequence (DNA): TGTGCTAGTGGTTGGACAGGGGGCATGACAGATACGCAGTATTTT. Translation: CASGWTGGMTDTQYF.

The chain joins TRBV18 to TRBJ1-3; D uncertain. This CDR3 comprises 16 residues. The V end was cut by 3 bases, the J end by 0 bases, with 12 bases between. Germline CDR1 reads KGHSH; CDR2 reads LQKENI. The CDR3 nucleotides are TGTGCCAGCTCACCTCCCACCCTGAACTCTGGAAACACCATATATTTT. Translating gives CASSPPTLNSGNTIYF.

The rearrangement uses TRBV13 and TRBJ1-1; D not certain. This CDR3 spans 12 amino acids. Germline CDR1 is PRHDT and CDR2 is FYEKMQ (reference sequence). With 5 bases removed from V and 4 bases from J, the gap between germline ends came to 8 bases. The CDR3 sequence is CASSNRATEAFF. The CDR3 nucleotides are TGTGCCAGCAGCAACCGGGCCACTGAAGCTTTCTTT.

The V call is TRBV30, the J call TRBJ2-4; D ambiguous. From germline, CDR1 is GTSNPN and CDR2 SVGIG (reference sequence). The CDR3 spans 12 residues. V lost 2 bases and J 8 bases, leaving 10 bases between the germline ends. Written as DNA, the CDR3 is TGTGCCTGGAGTTGGGGTGGGGACATTCAGTACTTC. Residues: CAWSWGGDIQYF.

V usage is TRBV7-9 and J usage is TRBJ2-3; TRBD2 matches 7 bases. Trimming removed 1 base from V and 2 bases from J; junction bases left unmatched: 3. Germline CDR1 and CDR2: SEHNR and FQNEAQ (reference sequence). The CDR3 totals 15 residues. The CDR3 DNA reads TGTGCCAGCAGCTTAGTGGGGGGGGACACAGATACGCAGTATTTT. Translated, it gives CASSLVGGDTDTQYF.

CDR3 amino acids: CASSLTGRAVEQYF. The CDR3 bases are TGTGCCAGCAGCTTAACCGGGAGGGCCGTCGAGCAGTACTTC. This sequence joins TRBV13 and TRBJ2-7; 8 bases are shared with TRBD2. Germline lookup yields CDR1 PRHDT and CDR2 FYEKMQ (reference sequence). This CDR3 contains 14 residues. V lost 2 bases and J lost 6; bases outside the gene matches: 6.

The gene calls are TRBV10-3 and TRBJ1-5, with D unclear. Germline CDR1 ENHRY, CDR2 SYGVKD. The CDR3 length is 15 residues. V was clipped by 0 bases and J by 3 bases, with 9 bases between them. CDR3 DNA: TGTGCCATCAGTGAGTCGGGCCAGATCAATCAGCCCCAGCATTTT. Translating gives CAISESGQINQPQHF.

The chain combines TRBV30 with TRBJ1-6, with TRBD1 as a possible D gene (6 bases). Trimming pared 0 bases from V and 6 bases from J, leaving 18 bases between. This CDR3 has 17 amino acids. Germline-derived CDR1 and CDR2 are GTSNPN and SVGIG (reference sequence). The DNA of the CDR3 is TGTGCCTGGAGTGTACGCGGGGCCCAGGGGTTTAATTCACCCCTCCACTTT. It specifies CAWSVRGAQGFNSPLHF.

The chain combines TRBV6-1 with TRBJ1-5, with 7 nucleotides matching TRBD1. CDR1 is MNHNS and CDR2 is SASEGT in the germline V gene. The CDR3 length is 14 residues. V lost 8 bases and J lost 2; bases outside the gene matches: 6. The CDR3 DNA follows: TGTGCCAGCGGCTCAGACAGGGGCAATCAGCCCCAGCATTTT. This codes for CASGSDRGNQPQHF.

J is TRBJ1-1 and V is TRBV19; 11 nucleotides align to TRBD1. The germline CDR1 and CDR2 sequences are LNHDA and SQIVND (reference sequence). V trimming: 6 bases; J trimming: 5 bases; junction bases outside the gene matches: 11. The CDR3 totals 16 residues. The CDR3 bases are TGTGCCAGTAGCGTGCACCCGGGACAGGGGGGAACTGAAGCTTTCTTT. This sequence encodes CASSVHPGQGGTEAFF.

This chain joins TRBV19 and TRBJ2-1; 7 bases are a match to TRBD1. V was pared by 2 bases and J by 9 bases, with 7 bases of the junction left unmatched. This CDR3 has 14 amino acids. Germline V gene sequence: CDR1 LNHDA, CDR2 SQIVND (reference sequence). In nucleotides, the CDR3 is TGTGCCAGTAGTATACGAACAGGGGCCGTTGAGCAGTTCTTC. Protein: CASSIRTGAVEQFF. Full variable domain (missing parts from reference TRBV19 and TRBJ2-1): DGGITQSPKYLFRKEGQNVTLSCEQNLNHDAMYWYRQDPGQGLRLIYYSQIVNDFQKGDIAEGYSVSREKKESFPLTVTSAQKNPTAFYLCASSIRTGAVEQFFGPGTRLTVL.

The V and J genes are TRBV3-1 (or the pseudogene TRBV3-2) and TRBJ2-7, with unresolved D. The germline V and J ends were trimmed by 3 bases and 0 bases, with 15 bases remaining between them. CDR3 length: 16 amino acids. Germline-derived CDR1 and CDR2 are LGHDT and YNNKEL (reference sequence). The chain's CDR3 is CASSQLTQSPSYEQYF. The CDR3 region has the DNA TGTGCCAGCAGCCAGCTAACTCAGTCACCCTCCTACGAGCAGTACTTC.

This clone was recorded only once. J is TRBJ1-4 and V is TRBV28; D is unresolved. CDR1 is MDHEN and CDR2 is SYDVKM in the germline V gene. This CDR3 contains 12 residues. V shed 4 bases and J shed 11 bases, with 11 bases lying between them. The CDR3 sequence is CASSWSLGKLFF. The CDR3 DNA is TGTGCCAGCAGTTGGTCCCTCGGGAAACTGTTTTTT.

The J gene is TRBJ2-7, the V gene TRBV27; D possibly corresponds to TRBD1 (5 bases). The germline V and J ends were trimmed by 2 bases and 0 bases, with 11 bases remaining between them. The germline CDR1 and CDR2 sequences are MNHEY and SMNVEV (reference sequence). This CDR3 is 15 amino acids long. CDR3 in amino acids: CASSLKTAFSYEQYF. The CDR3 region has the DNA TGTGCCAGCAGTTTAAAGACAGCATTCTCCTACGAGCAGTACTTC.

The chain combines TRBV11-2 with TRBJ2-2, with a tentative D call TRBD2 (6 bases). Per germline, CDR1 SGHAT and CDR2 FQNNGV. This CDR3 region has 16 residues. Trimming removed 1 base from V and 1 base from J, with 10 bases in between. The DNA of the CDR3 is TGTGCCAGCAGCTTAGGAAGGAGGGAGAACACCGGGGAGCTGTTTTTT. Protein: CASSLGRRENTGELFF.

The DNA of the CDR3 is TGTGCCAGCATTTTCCGGGGAGCAACTAATGAAAAACTGTTTTTT. The encoded protein is CASIFRGATNEKLFF. The chain combines TRBV6-5 with TRBJ1-4; D is undetermined. Germline V CDR1 and CDR2: MNHEY, SVGAGI. V was cut by 7 bases and J by 0 bases, with 12 bases left in between. The CDR3 covers 15 residues.

This sequence joins TRBV28 and TRBJ1-6; a weak D match, TRBD1 (6 bases). Trimming removed 5 bases at V and 4 bases at J, with 12 bases between. There are 15 residues in the CDR3. Looked up from germline, CDR1 is MDHEN and CDR2 is SYDVKM. The CDR3, as DNA: TGTGCCAGCAGTCCTCAGGGGAGGTATAATTCACCCCTCCACTTT. Its translation is CASSPQGRYNSPLHF.